This T cell receptor (beta chain) derives from a study of blood T cell repertoires in COVID-19 (dated by TCRdb to the early 2020s). Background on the whole study: Collaborator samples came from the United States, Italy and Spain and covered acute and convalescent phases of COVID-19. The prospective study material was composed of cDNA or gDNA derived from T cells, B-cell-depleted T cells, or PBMCs. The dataset comprised deeply sampled blood TCRbeta repertoires from subjects exposed to, actively infected with, or recovered from COVID-19. A freely available public database, intended as a resource for researchers studying the immune response to SARS-CoV-2, is where the repertoires were released. The samples were drawn from two sources: the first 160 participants of the ongoing ImmuneRACE study, and some 1,300 subjects contributed by 6 global collaborators. A de-identified subject ID, COVID-19 status, age in years and sex were almost always included in the sample metadata. Where available, HLA class I and class II types were taken from metadata supplied by the sample provider and were not determined by assay-based typing.

Study-wide findings and limitations: The amount of clinical and demographic metadata varied by source and participant and was provided uncurated.

The immunoSEQ Assay, a bias-controlled multiplex PCR, was used to amplify TCRbeta CDR3 regions from genomic DNA. In the original analysis: The number of nucleated cells in each sample was estimated by amplification of reference gene primers within the assay. To quantify the absolute abundance of each unique TCRbeta CDR3 rearrangement, sequence reads were collapsed and filtered. Productive Simpson clonality was computed per sample as the square root of Simpson's diversity index over productive rearrangements. TCRdb re-hosts the immuneACCESS table, in-frame sequences only. Its copies lack some clones; in the studies checked, an unresolved V gene accounts for under half of them, and the cause for the rest is not known. V, J and clone size were drawn from that table, and D and trimming were deduced from the DNA. The sample table records around 160,000 clones; approximately 95% of these occur just once. The top ten clones comprise just under 2% of the sample.

Notes on this clone: The clone's antigen remains unknown. Base quality data are lacking; no much larger clone is found one base away.

One collaborating source in Seattle enrolled patients while the patients were actively infected and followed the patients over time throughout the course of disease. Whole blood was collected in K2EDTA tubes by collaborating institutions according to the institutions' own protocols. For TCRbeta analysis, collaborators shipped samples in one of three forms: frozen whole blood, isolated PBMCs, or DNA extracted from either of those sample types. Sequencing was performed on peripheral blood. This clonotype was obtained from a woman aged 55-70 years with COVID-19, enrolled during active disease.

The CDR3 is CASSEGTGTDTQYF. The DNA sequence reads TGTGCCAGCAGTGAGGGGACAGGAACAGATACGCAGTATTTT. Rearrangement joined TRBV2 to TRBJ2-3; TRBD1 lines up with 8 middle nucleotides. V trim: 3 bases; J trim: 3 bases; unmatched bases: 2. CDR3 length: 14 amino acids, cysteine to phenylalanine. Here the CDR3 DNA is all that survives: 42 bases in frame from base 1. In the germline V gene, CDR1 corresponds to SNHLY and CDR2 to FYNNEI. The entire variable domain, with the stretches around the CDR3 drawn from the reference TRBV2 and TRBJ2-3 proteins, is EPEVTQTPSHQVTQMGQEVILRCVPISNHLYFYWYRQILGQKVEFLVSFYNNEISEKSEIFDDQFSVERPDGSNFTLKIRSTKLEDSAMYFCASSEGTGTDTQYFGPGTRLTVL.